Listed below are T cell receptor beta chains from one sample, sequenced in a study of beta chain features in type 1 diabetes. TCRdb's copy holds only in-frame clones and misses some; the assay was immunoSEQ multiplex PCR. Of more than 300,000 clones listed, around 8% are singletons. The sample taken for sequencing was central memory CD4+ T cells from blood. The receptors shown here come from a woman under 30 in good health. CDR3s include the opening cysteine and the closing phenylalanine or tryptophan. The D gene is left open where the match is weak. The size of a clone is reported for some rows only, either as once, few or many, or as a class for expanded clones.

CASRNSNTGELFF	TGTGCCAGCAGGAACAGCAACACCGGGGAGCTGTTTTTT	NA	few	TRBV28	TRBJ2-2
CASSKQRENYNEQFF	TGTGCCAGCAGCAAACAGCGGGAGAATTACAATGAGCAGTTCTTC	TRBD2	NA	TRBV4-2	TRBJ2-1
CASSELGRGQLYEQYF	TGTGCCAGCAGTGAATTGGGGAGGGGTCAACTCTACGAGCAGTACTTC	TRBD2	NA	TRBV25-1	TRBJ2-7
CASSPRWIAGAEDTQYF	TGCGCCAGCAGCCCAAGATGGATAGCGGGAGCGGAAGATACGCAGTATTTT	TRBD2	NA	TRBV4-3	TRBJ2-3
CASSWREFTSYEQYF	TGTGCCAGCAGCTGGAGGGAGTTCACCTCCTACGAGCAGTACTTC	NA	NA	TRBV7-2	TRBJ2-7
CASSPSQGVYGYTF	TGTGCCAGCAGCCCCTCCCAGGGCGTCTATGGCTACACCTTC	NA	few	TRBV6-5	TRBJ1-2
CASIESRGWNTEAFF	TGTGCCAGCATTGAGTCGAGGGGGTGGAACACTGAAGCTTTCTTT	NA	NA	TRBV28	TRBJ1-1
CASSLELGNNEQFF	TGTGCCAGCAGCTTAGAACTAGGCAACAATGAGCAGTTCTTC	NA	NA	TRBV7-8	TRBJ2-1
CASSPFAGMDSYEQYF	TGTGCCAGCAGCCCCTTCGCGGGAATGGATTCGTACGAGCAGTACTTC	NA	NA	TRBV9	TRBJ2-7
CASSLQDEQFF	TGTGCCAGCAGCTTACAAGATGAGCAGTTCTTC	NA	few	TRBV5-4	TRBJ2-1
CASSVDSRYGYTF	TGCGCCAGCAGTGTAGACAGTCGCTATGGCTACACCTTC	NA	few	TRBV5-1	TRBJ1-2
CAGSKNRVITGELFF	TGTGCCGGCTCTAAAAACAGGGTAATCACCGGGGAGCTGTTTTTT	NA	few	TRBV7-9	TRBJ2-2
CASSLEASGKYEQYF	TGTGCCAGCAGCTTAGAAGCTAGCGGGAAGTACGAGCAGTACTTC	TRBD2	NA	TRBV7-2	TRBJ2-7
CASSSFGGDGYGYTF	TGTGCCAGCAGCTCCTTTGGGGGCGACGGCTATGGCTACACCTTC	NA	few	TRBV28	TRBJ1-2
CASSSGVDTGELFF	TGTGCCAGCAGCTCCGGGGTGGACACCGGGGAGCTGTTTTTT	NA	NA	TRBV7-3	TRBJ2-2
CASSRGSSYEQYF	TGTGCCAGCAGCCGAGGGTCTAGCTACGAGCAGTACTTC	NA	few	TRBV9	TRBJ2-7
CASSTLAGASYEQYF	TGTGCCAGCAGCACACTAGCGGGGGCTTCCTACGAGCAGTACTTC	TRBD2	NA	TRBV7-9	TRBJ2-7